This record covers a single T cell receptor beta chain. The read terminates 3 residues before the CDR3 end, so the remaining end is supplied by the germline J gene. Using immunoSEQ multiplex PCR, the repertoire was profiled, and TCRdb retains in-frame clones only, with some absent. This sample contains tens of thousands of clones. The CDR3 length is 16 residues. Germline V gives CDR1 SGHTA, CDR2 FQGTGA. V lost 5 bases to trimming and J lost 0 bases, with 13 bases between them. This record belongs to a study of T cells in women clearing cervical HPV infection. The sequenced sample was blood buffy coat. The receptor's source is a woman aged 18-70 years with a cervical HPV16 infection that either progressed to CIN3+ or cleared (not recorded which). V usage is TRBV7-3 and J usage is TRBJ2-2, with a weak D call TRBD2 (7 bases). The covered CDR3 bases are TGTGCCAGCAGCACCATAGGGGGGGCGAACACCGGGGAG. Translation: CASSTIGGANTGE. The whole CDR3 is CASSTIGGANTGELFF.